This TCR beta chain originates from a study of T cell responses to AZD1222 COVID-19 vaccine. Repertoires were generated with immunoSEQ multiplex PCR, while TCRdb's copy carries only in-frame clones and drops some. The data show approximately 120,000 clones, 88% seen once. The CDR3 is 14 residues long. CDR1 is SGHTA and CDR2 is FQGNSA in the germline V gene. The junction had 8 bases not matched to a gene; V was cut back by 5 bases and J by 4 bases. Study results and limitations: Seropositive AZD1222 recipients at baseline numbered only 6 or 7. In a largely white British group with more females than males, clonal diversity was possibly underestimated. Dominant at 160-218 and 743-854, vaccine-associated CD4 TCRs also spanned spike.

A remark on this clone: What it binds is unknown.

The sample in question was peripheral blood, obtained 28 days after the second AZD1222 dose. This chain joins TRBV7-2 and TRBJ2-7, with 7 bases that match TRBD1. The source of this sequence is an adult who received the AZD1222 COVID-19 vaccine. The CDR3 is CASSLQGTLYEQYF. In DNA, the CDR3 is TGTGCCAGCAGCCTACAGGGGACCCTTTACGAGCAGTACTTC.